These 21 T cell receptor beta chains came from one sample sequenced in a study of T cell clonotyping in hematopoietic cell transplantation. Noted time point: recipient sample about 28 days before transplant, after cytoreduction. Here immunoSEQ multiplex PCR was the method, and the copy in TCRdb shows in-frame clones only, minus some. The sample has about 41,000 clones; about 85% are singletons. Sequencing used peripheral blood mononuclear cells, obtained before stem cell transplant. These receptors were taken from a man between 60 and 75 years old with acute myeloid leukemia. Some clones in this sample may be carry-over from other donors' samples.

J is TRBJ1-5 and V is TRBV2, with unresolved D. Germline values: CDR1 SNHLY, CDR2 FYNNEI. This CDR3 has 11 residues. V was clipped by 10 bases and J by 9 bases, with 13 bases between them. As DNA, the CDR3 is TGTGCCACCGGTCAACCAGGGCCCCAGCATTTT. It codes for CATGQPGPQHF.

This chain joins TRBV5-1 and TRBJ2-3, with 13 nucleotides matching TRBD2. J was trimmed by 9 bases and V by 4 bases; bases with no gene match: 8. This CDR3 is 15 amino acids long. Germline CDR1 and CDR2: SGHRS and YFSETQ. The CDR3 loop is CASSQTSGGARTQYF. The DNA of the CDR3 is TGCGCCAGCAGCCAAACTAGCGGGGGGGCCCGGACGCAGTATTTT.

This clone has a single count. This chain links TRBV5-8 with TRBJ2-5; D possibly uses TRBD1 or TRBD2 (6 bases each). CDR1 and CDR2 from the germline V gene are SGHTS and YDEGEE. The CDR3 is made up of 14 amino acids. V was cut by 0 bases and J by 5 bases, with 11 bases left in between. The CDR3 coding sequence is TGTGCCAGCAGCTTGGTTGGGGGGCTGGAGACCCAGTACTTC. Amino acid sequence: CASSLVGGLETQYF.

The CDR3 loop reads CASSAGTANGYTF. The CDR3 coding sequence is TGCGCCAGCAGCGCCGGGACAGCAAATGGCTACACCTTC. The rearrangement uses TRBV5-1 and TRBJ1-2, with 7 bases fitting TRBD1. The length of the CDR3 is 13 residues. Germline loops: CDR1 SGHRS, CDR2 YFSETQ. V trimming: 4 bases; J trimming: 6 bases; junction bases outside the gene matches: 6.

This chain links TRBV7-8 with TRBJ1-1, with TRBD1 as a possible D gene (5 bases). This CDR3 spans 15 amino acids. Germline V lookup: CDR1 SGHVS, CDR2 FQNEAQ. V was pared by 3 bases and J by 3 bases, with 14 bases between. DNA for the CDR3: TGTGCCAGCAGCTTGGGGGTTTCATATGACACTGAAGCTTTCTTT. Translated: CASSLGVSYDTEAFF. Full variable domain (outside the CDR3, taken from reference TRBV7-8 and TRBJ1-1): GAGVSQSPRYKVAKRGQDVALRCDPISGHVSLFWYQQALGQGPEFLTYFQNEAQLDKSGLPSDRFFAERPEGSVSTLKIQRTQQEDSAVYLCASSLGVSYDTEAFFGQGTRLTVV.

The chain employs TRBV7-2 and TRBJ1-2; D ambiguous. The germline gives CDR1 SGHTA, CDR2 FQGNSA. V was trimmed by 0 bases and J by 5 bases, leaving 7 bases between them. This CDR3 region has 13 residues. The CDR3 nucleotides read TGTGCCAGCAGCTTAGCGAACGCGTATGGCTACACCTTC. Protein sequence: CASSLANAYGYTF.

CDR3 sequence: CATLDRGPQETQYF. The CDR3 region has the DNA TGTGCCACACTCGATAGAGGACCCCAAGAGACCCAGTACTTC. This chain links TRBV15 with TRBJ2-5, with unresolved D. The CDR3 length is 14 residues. The ends were cut back, 9 bases at V and 1 base at J, with 15 bases in the middle. The germline gives CDR1 LNHNV, CDR2 YYDKDF (reference sequence).

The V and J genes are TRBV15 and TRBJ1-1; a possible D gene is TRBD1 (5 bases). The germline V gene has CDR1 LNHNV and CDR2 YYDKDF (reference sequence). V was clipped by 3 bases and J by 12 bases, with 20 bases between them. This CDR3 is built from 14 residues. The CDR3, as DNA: TGTGCCACCAGCAGCGACTACGGGACCCCGGGGACTTTCTTT. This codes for CATSSDYGTPGTFF. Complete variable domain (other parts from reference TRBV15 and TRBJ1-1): DAMVIQNPRYQVTQFGKPVTLSCSQTLNHNVMYWYQQKSSQAPKLLFHYYDKDFNNEADTPDNFQSRRPNTSFCFLDIRSPGLGDTAMYLCATSSDYGTPGTFFGQGTRLTVV.

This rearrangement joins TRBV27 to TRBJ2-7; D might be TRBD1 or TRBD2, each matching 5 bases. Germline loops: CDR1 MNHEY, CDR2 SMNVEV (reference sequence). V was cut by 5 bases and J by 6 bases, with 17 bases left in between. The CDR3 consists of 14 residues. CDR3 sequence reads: CASSPRTRGIEQYF. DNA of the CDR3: TGTGCCAGCAGTCCCAGGACACGGGGTATCGAGCAGTACTTC.

CDR3 in DNA: TGTGCCAGCAGTTTAGGTCTGGACACAGGGGGCAATCAGCCCCAGCATTTT. Translated, it gives CASSLGLDTGGNQPQHF. The rearrangement joins TRBV28 to TRBJ1-5; 7 positions match TRBD1. CDR3 size: 17 residues. Germline-derived CDR1 and CDR2 are MDHEN and SYDVKM. The V segment lost 2 bases and the J segment 2 bases; nucleotides outside the gene matches: 9.

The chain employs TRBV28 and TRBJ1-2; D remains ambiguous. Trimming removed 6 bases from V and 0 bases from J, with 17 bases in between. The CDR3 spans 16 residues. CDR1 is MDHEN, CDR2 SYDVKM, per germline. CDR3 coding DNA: TGTGCCAGCAGCAACCTGAGGAACAGCCCTAACTATGGCTACACCTTC. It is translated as CASSNLRNSPNYGYTF.

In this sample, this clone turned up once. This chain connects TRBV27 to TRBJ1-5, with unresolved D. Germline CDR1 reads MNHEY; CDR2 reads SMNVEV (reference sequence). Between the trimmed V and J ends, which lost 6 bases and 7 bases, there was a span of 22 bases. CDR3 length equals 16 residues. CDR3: CASSPIRSGKGQPQHF. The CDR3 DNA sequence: TGTGCCAGCAGCCCCATACGGTCGGGTAAAGGCCAGCCCCAGCATTTT.

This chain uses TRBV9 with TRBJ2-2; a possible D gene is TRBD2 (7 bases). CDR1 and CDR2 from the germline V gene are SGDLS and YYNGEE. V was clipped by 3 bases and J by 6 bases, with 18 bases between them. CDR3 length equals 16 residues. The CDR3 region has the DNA TGTGCCAGCAGCGAAGGGGGGGCAGGATATTCCGGGGAGCTGTTTTTT. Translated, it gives CASSEGGAGYSGELFF.

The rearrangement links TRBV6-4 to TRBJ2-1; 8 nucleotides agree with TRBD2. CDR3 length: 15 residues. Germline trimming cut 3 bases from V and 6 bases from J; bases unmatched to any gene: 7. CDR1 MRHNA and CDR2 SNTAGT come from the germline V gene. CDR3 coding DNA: TGTGCCAGCAGTGAGGCCCGGGGGGGCGGCAATGAGCAGTTCTTC. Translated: CASSEARGGGNEQFF.

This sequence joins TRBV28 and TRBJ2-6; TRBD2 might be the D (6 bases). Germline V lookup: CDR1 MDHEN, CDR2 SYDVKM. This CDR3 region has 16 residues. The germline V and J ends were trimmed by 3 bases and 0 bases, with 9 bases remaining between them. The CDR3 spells CASSLGLTSGANVLTF. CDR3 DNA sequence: TGTGCCAGCAGTTTGGGACTCACCTCTGGGGCCAACGTCCTGACTTTC.

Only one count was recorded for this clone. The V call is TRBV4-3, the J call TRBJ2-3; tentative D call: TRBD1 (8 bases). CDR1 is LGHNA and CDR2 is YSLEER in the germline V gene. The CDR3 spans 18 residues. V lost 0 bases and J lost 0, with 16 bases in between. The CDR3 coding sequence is TGCGCCAGCAGCCAAGATTCCACAGGGGGGGTAAGCACAGATACGCAGTATTTT. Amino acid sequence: CASSQDSTGGVSTDTQYF.

This CDR3 is CASTATGTSSEQYF. CDR3 in DNA: TGTGCCAGTACCGCGACAGGGACTTCGTCCGAGCAGTACTTC. The chain has TRBV19 and TRBJ2-7; a possible D gene is TRBD1 (7 bases). V lost 7 bases to trimming and J lost 6 bases, with 19 bases between them. Germline V gives CDR1 LNHDA, CDR2 SQIVND (reference sequence). The CDR3 contains 14 residues.

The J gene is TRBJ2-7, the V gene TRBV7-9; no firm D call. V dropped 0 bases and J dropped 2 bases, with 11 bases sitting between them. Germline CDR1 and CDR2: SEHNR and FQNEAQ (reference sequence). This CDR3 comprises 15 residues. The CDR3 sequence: CASSLAIPAAYEQYF. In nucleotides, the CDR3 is TGTGCCAGCAGCTTAGCGATTCCGGCGGCCTACGAGCAGTACTTC.

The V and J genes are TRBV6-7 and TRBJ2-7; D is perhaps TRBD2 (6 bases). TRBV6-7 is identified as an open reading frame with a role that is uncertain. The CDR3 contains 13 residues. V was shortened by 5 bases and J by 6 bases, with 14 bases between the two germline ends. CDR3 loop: CASSTPRGCEQYF. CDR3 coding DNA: TGTGCCAGCAGTACACCCCGGGGGTGCGAGCAGTACTTC.

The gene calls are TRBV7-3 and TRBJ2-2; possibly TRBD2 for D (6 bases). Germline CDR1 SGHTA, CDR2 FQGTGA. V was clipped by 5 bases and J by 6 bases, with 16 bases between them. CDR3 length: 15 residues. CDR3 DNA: TGTGCCAGCAGCCGAACCGGGACTGGGGCCGGGGAGCTGTTTTTT. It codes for CASSRTGTGAGELFF.

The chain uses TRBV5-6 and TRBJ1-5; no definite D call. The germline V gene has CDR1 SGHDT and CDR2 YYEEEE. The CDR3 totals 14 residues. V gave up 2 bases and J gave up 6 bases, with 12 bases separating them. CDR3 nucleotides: TGTGCCAGCAGCTTAGGACCCGCGGGTCAGCCCCAGCATTTT. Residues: CASSLGPAGQPQHF.